The 26 T cell receptor beta chains given below trace back to one sample, sequenced in a study of blood T cells in healthy people across ages. Through a sample-barcoded 5' primer and a J-beta primer mix, a second PCR was run for roughly 7 to 12 cycles. TCRdb redid the calling of the 5' RACE reads with MiXCR, one entry per CDR3 protein. This repertoire shows 650,000 to 700,000 distinct CDR3 sequences, roughly 32% found once; its top ten account for 15%. Sequenced: blood. These receptors were obtained from a woman of 80 years or more in good health.

This clonotype was found once. A read error may explain this, as a much larger clone is one base away. The chain uses TRBV5-1 and TRBJ2-3, with unresolved D. This CDR3 has 14 residues. Trimming shortened V by 6 bases and J by 1 base, and 12 bases separated the two germline ends. Germline values: CDR1 SGHRS, CDR2 YFSETQ. Written as DNA, the CDR3 is TGCGCCAGCAACCCCTACACGGGCACAGATACGCAGTATTTT. This codes for CASNPYTGTDTQYF.

This clonotype was seen more than once but under ten times. The V and J genes are TRBV7-2 and TRBJ2-6; D may be TRBD1 (5 bases). The germline V and J ends were trimmed by 5 bases and 0 bases, with 14 bases remaining between them. Per the germline V gene, CDR1 is SGHTA and CDR2 is FQGNSA. The CDR3 spans 17 residues. CDR3 sequence (DNA): TGTGCCAGCAGCCCAGGGTTCCCCTACTCTGGGGCCAACGTCCTGACTTTC. This translates into CASSPGFPYSGANVLTF.

This clonotype was detected only a few times. The chain links TRBV7-3 to TRBJ2-7; D not certain. Germline lookup yields CDR1 SGHTA and CDR2 FQGTGA. Trimming took off 5 bases at V and 6 bases at J, with 17 bases between the two ends. The CDR3 has 14 amino acids. This CDR3 reads CASSKTLEGSEQYF. CDR3 nucleotides: TGTGCCAGCAGCAAGACTTTAGAAGGGTCCGAGCAGTACTTC.

This chain connects TRBV28 to TRBJ2-4; TRBD1 is a possible D gene (6 bases). Germline V gene sequence: CDR1 MDHEN, CDR2 SYDVKM. The CDR3 has 14 amino acids. V dropped 2 bases and J dropped 13 bases, with 18 bases sitting between them. The CDR3 nucleotides are TGTGCCAGCAGTTTAACAGGGCGCTTGGAAGAGCAGTACTTC. As protein: CASSLTGRLEEQYF.

This clonotype was seen repeatedly, ten times or more. The chain recombines TRBV20-1 with TRBJ1-2; TRBD1 aligns across 7 bases. The V and J ends lost 2 bases and 4 bases, in that order; junction bases with no gene match: 13. Looked up from germline, CDR1 is DFQATT and CDR2 is SNEGSKA (reference sequence). The CDR3 sequence is 16 residues long. The DNA for the CDR3 is TGCAGTGCTAGACTACCTAACAGGGGAGGTGCCTATGGCTACACCTTC. Encoded protein: CSARLPNRGGAYGYTF.

This clonotype has at least ten counts. The chain combines TRBV15 with TRBJ2-7; TRBD1 is a possible D gene (5 bases). The CDR3 contains 13 residues. Looked up from germline, CDR1 is LNHNV and CDR2 is YYDKDF (reference sequence). With 0 bases removed from V and 6 bases from J, the gap between germline ends came to 9 bases. CDR3 coding DNA: TGTGCCACCAGCAGAGATGGGCAGGGCGAGCAGTACTTC. It codes for CATSRDGQGEQYF.

This chain links TRBV7-2 with TRBJ2-2; unclear D gene. There are 14 residues in the CDR3. Germline CDR1 is SGHTA and CDR2 is FQGNSA. The V gene lost 3 bases and the J gene lost 1 base, with 6 bases spanning the gap. In DNA form, the CDR3 reads TGTGCCAGCAGCTTCACCCGGAACACCGGGGAGCTGTTTTTT. Amino acid sequence: CASSFTRNTGELFF.

This clonotype was counted at least ten times. The chain joins TRBV7-3 to TRBJ2-6; D could derive from TRBD1 or TRBD2 (5 bases each). Germline loops: CDR1 SGHTA, CDR2 FQGTGA. Trimming removed 2 bases from V and 0 bases from J, with 11 bases in between. CDR3 size: 17 residues. The CDR3 is CASSLSGAASGANVLTF. The CDR3 DNA follows: TGTGCCAGCAGCTTATCCGGGGCCGCCTCTGGGGCCAACGTCCTGACTTTC.

This clonotype turned up a few times. The rearrangement uses TRBV4-3 and TRBJ2-7, with 13 bases that match TRBD2. The CDR3 totals 16 residues. After removal of 0 bases from V and 7 bases from J, the junction contained 6 bases not matched to a gene. CDR1 and CDR2 from the germline V gene are LGHNA and YSLEER. DNA for the CDR3: TGCGCCAGCAGCCAAGAGGGACTAGCGGGGAACAATGAGCAGTACTTC. The encoded protein is CASSQEGLAGNNEQYF.

The chain employs TRBV5-1 and TRBJ2-4; no definite D call. V lost 4 bases to trimming and J lost 2 bases, with 16 bases between them. Germline CDR1 reads SGHRS; CDR2 reads YFSETQ. The CDR3 totals 16 residues. The CDR3 here is CASSPDPLETKNIQYF. As DNA, the CDR3 is TGCGCCAGCAGCCCCGACCCCTTGGAAACCAAAAACATTCAGTACTTC.

This clonotype was found many times. The chain recombines TRBV29-1 with TRBJ2-3; 8 bases fit TRBD2. This CDR3 is 16 amino acids long. The germline V gene encodes CDR1 SQVTM and CDR2 ANQGSEA. With 4 bases clipped from V and 2 bases from J, the junction kept 11 bases outside the gene matches. CDR3 protein: CSVGGGSEDLTDTQYF. CDR3 bases: TGCAGCGTTGGCGGGGGGTCCGAAGACCTCACAGATACGCAGTATTTT.

The table lists this clonotype with a few counts. A read error may be the cause here, since a much bigger clone is one base away. The V call is TRBV7-2, the J call TRBJ1-1; tentative D call: TRBD1 (5 bases). CDR3 length equals 14 residues. Per germline, CDR1 SGHTA and CDR2 FQGNSA. The CDR3 region has the DNA TGTGCCAGCAGCTTCAGAAATATGGACACTGAAGTTTTCTTT. Its protein product is CASSFRNMDTEVFF.

The table lists this clonotype with many counts. V usage is TRBV10-3 and J usage is TRBJ1-1; D might be TRBD1 (6 bases). This CDR3 comprises 15 residues. Trimming left V 4 bases short and J 3 bases short, with 15 bases between. CDR1 and CDR2 from the germline V gene are ENHRY and SYGVKD. CDR3 residues: CAISGAAGDYTEAFF. For the CDR3, the DNA is TGTGCCATCAGTGGGGCTGCAGGGGACTACACTGAAGCTTTCTTT.

This clonotype was found many times. The rearrangement links TRBV4-3 to TRBJ2-7; D may be TRBD2 (5 bases). Trimming pared 2 bases from V and 6 bases from J, leaving 14 bases between. The germline V gene encodes CDR1 LGHNA and CDR2 YSLEER. CDR3 length: 14 residues. DNA for the CDR3: TGCGCCAGCAGCCAATCCCTGGACTTCGCCGAGCAGTACTTC. It yields the protein CASSQSLDFAEQYF.

This clonotype was seen at least ten times. V gene TRBV9 combines with J gene TRBJ2-1, with a tentative D call TRBD2 (7 bases). There are 16 residues in the CDR3. Per the germline V gene, CDR1 is SGDLS and CDR2 is YYNGEE. The V end lost 4 bases, the J end lost 7 bases, and 21 bases lay between the germline ends. CDR3 sequence reads: CASSYSGRGPGNEQFF. CDR3 DNA: TGTGCCAGCAGCTACTCTGGGCGGGGGCCGGGGAATGAGCAGTTCTTC.

This clonotype was seen repeatedly, ten times or more. The gene calls are TRBV11-2 and TRBJ2-1, with 8 bases lining up with TRBD2. Looked up from germline, CDR1 is SGHAT and CDR2 is FQNNGV. The CDR3 runs 15 residues. V shed 1 base and J 9 bases; nucleotides not matched to a gene: 8. The CDR3 DNA follows: TGTGCCAGCAGCTTAGGTCGGGGGGGGGGCGTTGAGCAGTTCTTC. Translation gives CASSLGRGGGVEQFF.

At least ten counts were recorded for this clonotype. The genes are TRBV11-2 and TRBJ2-7; weak D call: TRBD1 (6 bases). The CDR3 is made up of 13 amino acids. With 2 bases removed from V and 7 bases from J, the gap between germline ends came to 12 bases. Germline lookup yields CDR1 SGHAT and CDR2 FQNNGV. The CDR3 loop reads CASSLNRVGEQYF. The CDR3 nucleotides are TGTGCCAGCAGCTTAAACAGGGTCGGGGAGCAGTACTTC.

The table lists this clonotype with a count of one. This chain links TRBV5-1 with TRBJ2-1; no reliable D call. The ends were cut back, 4 bases at V and 7 bases at J, with 12 bases in the middle. CDR3 length equals 13 residues. CDR1 is SGHRS and CDR2 is YFSETQ in the germline V gene. CDR3 DNA sequence: TGCGCCAGCAGCCTGGATCCGGCGAATGAGCAGTTCTTC. This codes for CASSLDPANEQFF.

Only a few counts were recorded for this clonotype. With a much larger clone just one base away, this may be a read error. V gene TRBV28 combines with J gene TRBJ2-7; 7 nucleotides line up with TRBD1. The CDR3 extends over 16 amino acids. With 6 bases clipped from V and 2 bases from J, the junction kept 13 bases outside the gene matches. Germline V lookup: CDR1 MDHEN, CDR2 SYDVKM. As DNA, the CDR3 is TGTGCCAGCAGGACCCCGGGACAGTCGAGCACCTACGAGCAGTACTTC. It is translated as CASRTPGQSSTYEQYF.

This clonotype showed up just a few times. The V call is TRBV4-1, the J call TRBJ2-5; maybe TRBD2 (6 bases). This CDR3 spans 15 amino acids. Trimming took 0 bases from V and 11 from J, leaving 19 bases between them. Germline V gene data show CDR1 as MGHRA and CDR2 as YSYEKL. In DNA, the CDR3 is TGCGCCAGCAGCCAAGATCCAGGGACCCCTCGGGAGCAGTACTTC. Its translation is CASSQDPGTPREQYF.

This clonotype was found many times. The chain employs TRBV7-2 and TRBJ2-3; 7 bases agree with TRBD2. Germline assignment: CDR1 SGHTA and CDR2 FQGNSA. The CDR3 has 15 residues. V lost 5 bases to trimming and J lost 3 bases; unmatched junction nucleotides: 8. This chain's CDR3 is CASSPRPLATDTQYF. The CDR3 DNA is TGTGCCAGCAGCCCACGCCCACTAGCGACAGATACGCAGTATTTT.

In its sample, this clonotype was seen many times. The rearrangement uses TRBV6-1 and TRBJ2-7, with TRBD1 identical over 10 bases. Germline V gene sequence: CDR1 MNHNS, CDR2 SASEGT. The ends lost 4 bases at V and 0 bases at J; junction bases unmatched: 15. CDR3 size: 19 residues. The CDR3 nucleotides read TGTGCCAGCAGTGGCCCAACGGGACAGGGGCCCCTTAGCTCCTACGAGCAGTACTTC. This sequence encodes CASSGPTGQGPLSSYEQYF.

This clonotype has a count of ten or more. The chain recombines TRBV30 with TRBJ2-7; the D gene is possibly TRBD1 (6 bases). This CDR3 region has 12 residues. CDR1 and CDR2 (germline): GTSNPN, SVGIG (reference sequence). V was clipped by 5 bases and J by 2 bases, with 10 bases between them. CDR3 region: CAWYREPYEQYF. The DNA for the CDR3 is TGTGCCTGGTACAGGGAGCCCTACGAGCAGTACTTC.

This clonotype was picked up many times. CDR3 nucleotide sequence: TGTGCCAGCACCTTCCTAACAGGGGACGCCTACGAGCAGTACTTC. Translating gives CASTFLTGDAYEQYF. The chain has TRBV11-2 and TRBJ2-7, with 7 bases that match TRBD1. In germline, CDR1 is SGHAT, CDR2 FQNNGV. This CDR3 contains 15 residues. V shed 7 bases and J 2 bases; nucleotides not matched to a gene: 11.

The sample holds many counts of this clonotype. The V gene is TRBV20-1, the J gene TRBJ2-5; no firm D call. There are 13 residues in the CDR3. Germline-derived CDR1 and CDR2 are DFQATT and SNEGSKA (reference sequence). V was pared by 6 bases and J by 5 bases, with 16 bases between. The CDR3: CSANSIRGETQYF. The DNA for the CDR3 is TGCAGTGCAAACAGCATACGTGGGGAGACCCAGTACTTC.

This clonotype appeared a few times. The rearrangement joins TRBV18 to TRBJ2-7; 7 bases line up with TRBD1. The end of the DNA aligns better with TRBJ2-4, so the J call may be wrong. CDR1 and CDR2 (germline): KGHSH, LQKENI. The CDR3 has 12 amino acids. The CDR3 DNA sequence: TGTGCCAGCTCCGCCACAGGGGACATTCAGTACTTC. Amino acid sequence: CASSATGDIQYF.